This paragraph covers one T cell receptor beta chain sequence. A much larger clone lies a single base off, so this may be a read error. The sample is drawn from a study of blood T cells in healthy people across ages. A second PCR, run for about 7 to 11 cycles, used a sample-barcoded 5' primer plus a J-beta primer mix. TCRdb analysed the 5' RACE reads with MiXCR anew, one entry per CDR3 protein. In the table there are hundreds of thousands of distinct CDR3 sequences, less than 35% of which are singletons. Trimming removed 1 base from V and 6 bases from J, with 12 bases in between. CDR1 and CDR2 (germline): SGHTA, FQGNSA. This CDR3 comprises 14 residues.

The receptor comes from a woman aged 80 or older in good health. The sample was blood. The rearrangement uses TRBV7-2 and TRBJ2-5, with a possible D match to TRBD2 (5 bases). CDR3 in DNA: TGTACCAGCAGCTTAGTGGGCCGAGGGAAGACCCAGTACTTC. This sequence encodes CTSSLVGRGKTQYF.